These 3 T cell receptor beta chains were sequenced from one sample in a study of identical twins. Via MiXCR, TCRdb re-called the 5' RACE reads, giving one row per CDR3 protein. The sample has 200,000 to 300,000 distinct CDR3 sequences, approximately 7% seen once; the top ten hold 3.6%. The same sample was also used in a study of yellow fever vaccine responses in identical twins.

Specimen: memory (CD45RO+) T cells sorted from blood. The source of these receptors is a woman between 18 and 29 years old in good health.

The table lists this clonotype with many counts. The chain recombines TRBV12-3 or TRBV12-4 with TRBJ2-3; D call uncertain. V was cut by 6 bases and J by 3 bases, with 13 bases left in between. There are 14 residues in the CDR3. CDR3 sequence: CASSPGLHTDTQYF. CDR3 DNA sequence: TGTGCCAGCAGCCCCGGCTTGCATACAGATACGCAGTATTTT.

In its sample, this clonotype was seen a few times. V and J are TRBV12-3 or TRBV12-4 and TRBJ2-3, with D possibly being TRBD1 (5 bases). The CDR3 is 17 residues long. Deletions cut 10 bases from V and 0 bases from J, with 23 bases between. The CDR3 coding sequence is TGTGCCACCACAACAGGTAGAGGTACGACTAGCACAGATACGCAGTATTTT. Its translation: CATTTGRGTTSTDTQYF.

This clonotype has at least ten counts. The chain uses TRBV5-5 and TRBJ1-6; D gene uncertain. Trimming cost V 0 bases and J 7 bases, with 11 bases left between them. This CDR3 comprises 15 residues. The germline V gene encodes CDR1 SGHKS and CDR2 YYEKEE (reference sequence). The CDR3 DNA is TGTGCCAGCAGCTTGGCCGCCGGAAGGAATTCACCCCTCCACTTT. This translates into CASSLAAGRNSPLHF.